This is a list of T cell receptor beta chains from one sample in a study of blood T cell repertoires in COVID-19. The protocol was immunoSEQ multiplex PCR, while the TCRdb copy is restricted to in-frame clones and leaves out a portion. The sample has nearly 350,000 clones, around nine tenths seen once. The sample taken for sequencing was peripheral blood. These receptors originate from a woman aged 70-85 years with COVID-19, enrolled during active disease. The conserved cysteine and the conserved F or W are not part of the CDR3 here.

cdr3_aa j_call v_call
ASSVWTGGFTEAF TRBJ1-1 TRBV5-1
ASSPDTAGYT TRBJ1-2 TRBV11-2
ASSQGGETNEKLF TRBJ1-4 TRBV4-1
ASSEATGESTQY TRBJ2-3 TRBV6-1
ASGQGNAPSTDTQY TRBJ2-3 TRBV5-1
ASRRTSGGAITGELF TRBJ2-2 TRBV2
ASSFNRVTTGELF TRBJ2-2 TRBV11-2
ASSLQGSETQY TRBJ2-5 TRBV7-9
ASREKAETGADCLNTEAF TRBJ1-1 TRBV6-4
AWSGEGGELF TRBJ2-2 TRBV30
ASSPGGKTSNYGYT TRBJ1-2 TRBV5-4
ASRRDRATGEAF TRBJ1-1 TRBV5-4
ASSLQRLLLNTEAF TRBJ1-1 TRBV18
ASSPVAGGPSEQY TRBJ2-7 TRBV18
ASSDRRGGETEAF TRBJ1-1 TRBV2
ASSLRLNTEAF TRBJ1-1 TRBV12-3/TRBV12-4
ASSAGTGSHNEQF TRBJ2-1 TRBV9
ASGIDRGDTDTQY TRBJ2-3 TRBV18
ASSLPYGPLTEAF TRBJ1-1 TRBV5-1
ASSQRTGGGSGELF TRBJ2-2 TRBV4-3
ASSYKGGLTEAF TRBJ1-1 TRBV6-5
ASSFRGQVGYGYT TRBJ1-2 TRBV28
ASSLSARGRHEQY TRBJ2-7 TRBV5-4
ASSPTVGGGGYEQY TRBJ2-7 TRBV3-1/TRBV3-2
ALGAGLHGYT TRBJ1-2 TRBV2
SASILRGADYTQY TRBJ2-3 TRBV20-1
ASSQQGLRGYT TRBJ1-2 TRBV4-3
ASSEAQGVRAETQY TRBJ2-5 TRBV6-1
ASSTQTSGGAYEQY TRBJ2-7 TRBV7-2
ASSPGSSYTEAF TRBJ1-1 TRBV6-2/TRBV6-3
ASSLAGGLYNEQF TRBJ2-1 TRBV5-4